The rows below give T cell receptor beta chains drawn from one sample of a study of beta chain features in type 1 diabetes. Clones were sequenced by immunoSEQ multiplex PCR, and TCRdb holds only the in-frame ones, with some missing. The sample has 600,000 to 700,000 clones; around an eighth are singletons. What was sequenced was naive CD4+ T cells from blood. Receptor source: a man aged 30 to 39 with type 1 diabetes. CDR3s include the opening cysteine and the closing phenylalanine or tryptophan. The D gene is left open where the match is weak. The size entry is marked missing in some rows and otherwise reads once, few, many or a size class.

V gene	D gene	clone size	J gene	CDR3 protein	CDR3 DNA
TRBV7-2	-	few	TRBJ2-3	CASTTRDPFRVTDTQYF	TGTGCCAGCACCACACGAGACCCCTTTAGGGTCACAGATACGCAGTATTTT
TRBV16	-	-	TRBJ1-2	CASSQSLGALDYGYTF	TGTGCCAGCAGCCAATCATTGGGCGCACTGGACTATGGCTACACCTTC
TRBV30	-	few	TRBJ1-2	CAFPNEVHGYTF	TGTGCCTTCCCTAACGAGGTACATGGCTACACCTTC
TRBV4-3	TRBD1	-	TRBJ1-2	CASSQQGQNYGYTF	TGCGCCAGCAGCCAACAGGGACAGAACTATGGCTACACCTTC
TRBV27	-	-	TRBJ2-1	CASRKGAARNEQFF	TGTGCCAGCAGGAAAGGGGCGGCGAGAAATGAGCAGTTCTTC
TRBV7-2	-	few	TRBJ2-7	CASSLAVGLRDEQYF	TGTGCCAGCAGCTTAGCGGTTGGGCTTCGGGACGAGCAGTACTTC
TRBV29-1	TRBD2	few	TRBJ2-3	CSVEGTSGGATDTQYF	TGCAGCGTTGAAGGGACTAGCGGGGGGGCAACAGATACGCAGTATTTT
TRBV6-7	-	few	TRBJ2-3	CASSSCRGPVTDTQYF	TGTGCCAGCAGTTCCTGTAGGGGACCGGTCACAGATACGCAGTATTTT
TRBV4-3	TRBD1	few	TRBJ2-2	CASSPQGPPPGELFF	TGCGCCAGCAGCCCACAGGGGCCCCCCCCCGGGGAGCTGTTTTTT
TRBV18	-	few	TRBJ2-2	CASSPLEGTGELFF	TGTGCCAGCTCACCATTGGAAGGAACCGGGGAGCTGTTTTTT
TRBV2	-	-	TRBJ2-7	CASSEAGWAYEQYF	TGTGCCAGCAGTGAAGCGGGCTGGGCCTACGAGCAGTACTTC
TRBV19	TRBD1	few	TRBJ2-6	CASKGTGDSGANVLTF	TGTGCCAGTAAAGGGACAGGGGACTCTGGGGCCAACGTCCTGACTTTC
TRBV4-3	-	few	TRBJ2-2	CASSQGQGLSGELFF	TGCGCCAGCAGCCAAGGGCAGGGTTTGTCCGGGGAGCTGTTTTTT
TRBV13	TRBD1	few	TRBJ1-6	CASSSTTGGNSPLHF	TGTGCCAGCAGCTCAACGACAGGGGGAAATTCACCCCTCCACTTT
TRBV4-1	-	-	TRBJ2-6	CASSAPAGDSLSGANVLTF	TGCGCCAGCAGCGCCCCGGCAGGGGACTCACTTAGCGGGGCCAACGTCCTGACTTTC
TRBV9	-	-	TRBJ1-2	CASSVATAELYGYTF	TGTGCCAGCAGCGTAGCGACGGCGGAACTCTATGGCTACACCTTC
TRBV2	-	-	TRBJ1-4	CASTNGAWEKLFF	TGTGCCAGCACTAATGGGGCCTGGGAAAAACTGTTTTTT
TRBV4-2	-	few	TRBJ1-5	CASSQEGDQGSEPQHF	TGTGCCAGCAGCCAAGAAGGGGATCAGGGGAGCGAGCCCCAGCATTTT
TRBV6-1	-	-	TRBJ1-1	CASGLGGTEAFF	TGTGCCAGCGGATTAGGGGGCACTGAAGCTTTCTTT
TRBV28	-	-	TRBJ1-5	CASTLAGQPQHF	TGTGCCAGCACCCTTGCGGGACAGCCCCAGCATTTT
TRBV29-1	-	-	TRBJ1-4	CSAGSGIPTTNEKLFF	TGCAGCGCTGGGAGTGGAATTCCTACAACTAATGAAAAACTGTTTTTT
TRBV29-1	-	few	TRBJ2-7	CSVVSGSRTYEQYF	TGCAGCGTTGTTTCGGGTAGTCGGACCTACGAGCAGTACTTC
TRBV5-1	-	-	TRBJ2-1	CASSPAVPGAEQFF	TGCGCCAGCAGCCCTGCCGTCCCTGGGGCTGAGCAGTTCTTC
TRBV13	TRBD2	-	TRBJ2-2	CASSLLTSGDGELFF	TGTGCCAGCAGCTTATTGACTAGCGGCGACGGGGAGCTGTTTTTT
TRBV5-6	TRBD1	-	TRBJ1-2	CASSWRQGGSTNYGYTF	TGTGCCAGCAGCTGGAGACAGGGGGGCTCAACAAACTATGGCTACACCTTC
TRBV10-2	-	-	TRBJ2-3	CATIMGPNTDTQYF	TGCGCCACAATTATGGGCCCCAACACAGATACGCAGTATTTT
TRBV18	-	-	TRBJ2-3	CASSPQGSGDTQYF	TGTGCCAGCTCACCACAGGGGAGCGGGGATACGCAGTATTTT
TRBV11-3	-	-	TRBJ2-7	CASSLGLIYEQYF	TGTGCCAGCAGCTTAGGATTAATCTACGAGCAGTACTTC
TRBV7-9	-	few	TRBJ1-5	CASSLLGGDQPQHF	TGTGCCAGCAGCTTACTCGGGGGCGATCAGCCCCAGCATTTT
TRBV7-9	-	-	TRBJ2-5	CASSSPWAGPQETQYF	TGTGCCAGCAGCTCCCCTTGGGCAGGGCCTCAAGAGACCCAGTACTTC
TRBV9	TRBD1	-	TRBJ1-3	CASSETGGVISGNTIYF	TGTGCCAGCAGCGAGACAGGGGGCGTTATCTCTGGAAACACCATATATTTT
TRBV7-9	-	-	TRBJ1-1	CASSLSGTEAFF	TGTGCCAGCAGCTTGTCGGGCACTGAAGCTTTCTTT
TRBV19	-	few	TRBJ2-7	CASGDGKQYF	TGTGCCTCTGGGGACGGGAAGCAGTACTTC
TRBV7-2	-	-	TRBJ2-3	CASSLTGRITDTQYF	TGTGCCAGCAGCCTCACAGGTCGGATCACAGATACGCAGTATTTT
TRBV5-1	-	few	TRBJ1-2	CASSLLGIAGYTF	TGCGCCAGCAGCTTGTTGGGGATCGCTGGCTACACCTTC
TRBV30	-	-	TRBJ1-6	CASRGEVPRSPLHF	TGTGCCTCCAGGGGTGAGGTACCGCGATCACCCCTCCACTTT